Listed below are T cell receptor beta chains from one sample, sequenced in a study of T cell repertoires in cytomegalovirus infection. A single record per CDR3 protein comes from TCRdb applying MiXCR to the reads. The sample lists some 250,000 distinct CDR3 sequences; 8% to 9.5% were seen once. Sequenced input: PBMCs. All receptors derive from a human donor in good health (CMV status not recorded). Some clones in this sample may be carry-over from other donors' samples. CDR3s include the opening cysteine and the closing phenylalanine or tryptophan. A D gene is named only where the DNA matches it firmly. Some rows have no size entry. The others give once, few or many, or a class for an expanded clone.

TRBD2	TRBV7-6	many	TRBJ2-1	CASSLVSGSAYNEQFF	TGTGCCAGCAGCTTAGTAAGCGGGAGCGCCTACAATGAGCAGTTCTTC
.	TRBV10-3	many	TRBJ2-1	CAISEKGNEQFF	TGTGCCATCAGTGAGAAGGGGAATGAGCAGTTCTTC
TRBD1	TRBV28	.	TRBJ2-6	CASTVGTGDVLTF	TGTGCCAGCACCGTCGGGACAGGGGACGTCCTGACTTTC
.	TRBV7-2	many	TRBJ2-5	CASSYSRETQYF	TGTGCCAGCAGCTACTCTAGGGAGACCCAGTACTTC
TRBD2	TRBV5-5	many	TRBJ2-5	CASSSDLSGAQYF	TGTGCCAGCAGCTCGGACCTTAGCGGGGCCCAGTACTTC
.	TRBV7-3	few	TRBJ2-2	CASSATTGTGELFF	TGTGCCAGCAGCGCTACAACCGGGACCGGGGAGCTGTTTTTT
.	TRBV7-2	many	TRBJ1-2	CASTGRAMSGGYTF	TGTGCCAGCACCGGGCGGGCTATGTCGGGTGGCTACACCTTC
TRBD2	TRBV2	many	TRBJ2-5	CASMAGEGETQYF	TGTGCCAGCATGGCGGGGGAAGGGGAGACCCAGTACTTC
TRBD2	TRBV7-2	many	TRBJ2-4	CASSLVAGGSNIQYF	TGTGCCAGCAGCTTAGTAGCGGGGGGCTCAAACATTCAGTACTTC
.	TRBV7-8	many	TRBJ2-6	CARGQPTLAGANVLTF	TGTGCCAGAGGACAGCCAACTCTAGCCGGGGCCAACGTCCTGACTTTC
.	TRBV19	many	TRBJ1-5	CASTRGGRVNQPQHF	TGTGCCAGTACCCGCGGGGGCAGAGTCAATCAGCCCCAGCATTTT
.	TRBV7-9	many	TRBJ2-1	CASSFSFDYPDPNEQFF	TGTGCCAGCAGCTTTAGCTTCGACTACCCGGACCCCAATGAGCAGTTCTTC
.	TRBV11-2	.	TRBJ1-1	CASSLAEGWMAEAFF	TGTGCCAGCAGCTTAGCAGAGGGGTGGATGGCTGAAGCTTTCTTT
.	TRBV7-2	many	TRBJ2-1	CASSPYLEQFF	TGTGCCAGCAGCCCTTATTTAGAGCAGTTCTTC
TRBD1	TRBV12-3/TRBV12-4	few	TRBJ1-5	CASSLETGGRVNQPQHF	TGTGCCAGCAGCTTAGAGACAGGGGGTCGTGTCAATCAGCCCCAGCATTTT
.	TRBV7-2	many	TRBJ2-5	CASSLVADGTPANF	.
.	TRBV29-1	many	TRBJ1-1	CSVERGRGSDTEAFF	TGCAGCGTTGAAAGGGGAAGGGGGTCGGACACTGAAGCTTTCTTT
.	TRBV12-3/TRBV12-4	many	TRBJ2-2	CASSFQRNTGELFF	TGTGCCAGCAGTTTTCAAAGAAACACCGGGGAGCTGTTTTTT
TRBD1	TRBV7-2	many	TRBJ2-6	CASSAPGQGSGANVLTF	TGTGCCAGCAGCGCCCCGGGACAGGGGTCTGGGGCCAACGTCCTGACTTTC
TRBD1	TRBV15	few	TRBJ2-1	CATSRDRDSRHTEQFF	TGTGCCACCAGCAGAGACCGGGACAGCCGTCATACAGAGCAGTTCTTC
.	TRBV10-3	few	TRBJ1-5	CAISELDNQPQHF	TGTGCCATCAGTGAGCTTGACAATCAGCCCCAGCATTTT
.	TRBV4-3	.	TRBJ1-2	CASSQDLGVNYGYTF	TGCGCCAGCAGCCAAGATCTAGGGGTTAACTATGGCTACACCTTC
.	TRBV19	many	TRBJ2-3	CASNRGELDTQYF	TGTGCCAGCAACCGCGGGGAGCTAGATACGCAGTATTTT
TRBD1	TRBV20-1	.	TRBJ1-6	CSANTGDNSPLHF	TGCAGTGCCAATACAGGGGATAATTCACCCCTCCACTTT
.	TRBV28	few	TRBJ2-7	CATSGPRSYEQYF	TGTGCCACCTCGGGACCAAGGTCCTACGAGCAGTACTTC
.	TRBV7-2	many	TRBJ1-2	CASSPLRGNGYTF	TGTGCCAGCAGCCCCTTGCGAGGGAATGGCTACACCTTC
TRBD1	TRBV10-3	many	TRBJ1-1	CAISGAPWTGDPEAFF	TGTGCCATCAGTGGAGCCCCATGGACAGGGGACCCCGAAGCTTTCTTT
TRBD1	TRBV6-6	few	TRBJ1-5	CASSYSPQGANNQPQHF	TGTGCCAGCAGTTACTCCCCACAGGGGGCTAACAATCAGCCCCAGCATTTT
.	TRBV7-6	many	TRBJ1-3	CASSPATVASSGNTIYF	TGTGCCAGCAGCCCCGCGACCGTTGCGAGCTCTGGAAACACCATATATTTT
TRBD1	TRBV19	many	TRBJ1-1	CASRAGPGQGATEAFF	TGTGCCAGTAGGGCTGGACCGGGACAGGGCGCAACTGAAGCTTTCTTT
TRBD1	TRBV7-9	many	TRBJ1-1	CASTDTGEGAFF	TGTGCCAGCACTGATACAGGGGAAGGAGCTTTCTTT
TRBD1	TRBV18	few	TRBJ1-5	CASRQGSQPQHF	TGTGCCAGCCGACAGGGGTCACAGCCCCAGCATTTT
.	TRBV28	many	TRBJ1-2	CASSSGTFNYGYTF	TGTGCCAGCAGCTCCGGGACATTCAACTATGGCTACACCTTC
TRBD1	TRBV7-8	many	TRBJ2-1	CASSWGQGGHYNEQFF	TGTGCCAGCAGCTGGGGACAGGGTGGTCACTACAATGAGCAGTTCTTC
TRBD1	TRBV6-5	many	TRBJ2-7	CASSYSRGGWYF	TGTGCCAGCAGTTACTCGAGAGGGGGCTGGTACTTC
TRBD1	TRBV5-4	.	TRBJ2-2	CASSLGTGVNTGELFF	TGTGCCAGCAGCTTGGGGACAGGGGTGAACACCGGGGAGCTGTTTTTT